Here is one T cell receptor (beta chain) with its context. This sample is drawn from a study of blood T cell repertoires in COVID-19. Study-level information: From T cells, B-cell-depleted T cells, or PBMCs came the material, which was cDNA or gDNA.

As originally analysed: Reference gene primer amplification in the assay estimated nucleated cell counts. Clones were read by immunoSEQ multiplex PCR, and TCRdb kept only the in-frame ones, dropping some. V and J calls and clone size are those listed in that table; D and trimming were worked out from the DNA. The repertoire holds about 150,000 clones, with about 86% as singletons. The CDR3 contains 12 residues. V was clipped by 10 bases and J by 0 bases, with 10 bases between them. Germline-derived CDR1 and CDR2 are MDHEN and SYDVKM. The sample taken for sequencing was peripheral blood. The source is a man aged 65 to 79 with active or convalescent COVID-19. V usage is TRBV28 and J usage is TRBJ2-7; tentatively, D is TRBD1 (6 bases). CDR3 bases: TGTGCCACCCAGGGGAACTCCTACGAGCAGTACTTC. Its translation is CATQGNSYEQYF.